This T cell receptor beta chain was sequenced in a study of T cell responses to AZD1222 COVID-19 vaccine. At the level of the study: It was second doses at about 4 or about 12 weeks that were pooled. General study findings and limits: Spike-specific TCRs gained breadth and depth after people received two AZD1222 doses. White British ancestry dominated among donors, who included more females, and clonal diversity was possibly underestimated.

CDR3 length: 13 residues. Trimming shortened V by 5 bases and J by 5 bases, and 9 bases separated the two germline ends. Germline CDR1 and CDR2: SEHNR and FQNEAQ (reference sequence). Some clones are missing from TCRdb's copy, which holds only in-frame ones; the method was immunoSEQ multiplex PCR. The data show around 84,000 clones, 85% to 90% seen once. Comment on this clone: Its target is unknown.

Here the sequenced sample was peripheral blood, taken on day 0 of AZD1222 vaccination. The chain employs TRBV7-9 and TRBJ1-4, with D possibly being TRBD1 (5 bases). The TCR originated in an adult in good health. The CDR3 is CASSGALNEKLFF. CDR3 in DNA: TGTGCCAGCAGCGGGGCGCTAAATGAAAAACTGTTTTTT.